This T cell receptor beta chain was retrieved from a study of cytomegalovirus exposure and HLA in healthy donors. Study results and caveats: Associated with cytomegalovirus, according to the listing, were around 160 TCR beta chains. A later analysis linked a missense variant in DCLRE1C to the trimming of TCR beta V and J genes. As was reported, the HLA-A and HLA-B alleles of most subjects were accurately predicted from TCR beta sequences.

With 60 Vbeta and 13 Jbeta primers, the PCR was carried out. Some clones are missing from TCRdb's copy, which holds only in-frame ones; the method was immunoSEQ multiplex PCR. The sample records around 230,000 clones, approximately 81% being singletons. J gave up 4 bases and V 4 bases, and 10 bases lay outside the gene matches. Germline CDR1 is SGHAT and CDR2 is FQNNGV. The CDR3 runs to 15 residues. A note on this clone: Antigen: not known.

The V call is TRBV11-2, the J call TRBJ2-7, with 7 bases aligning to TRBD1. This TCR derives from a girl aged 2 to 10 in good health and CMV-seronegative. The sequencing sample was made of PBMCs. Here the CDR3 reads CASSSTDGTEYEQYF. CDR3 in DNA: TGTGCCAGCAGCTCTACTGACGGGACAGAGTACGAGCAGTACTTC. Full variable domain (rest looked up from reference TRBV11-2 and TRBJ2-7): EAGVAQSPRYKIIEKRQSVAFWCNPISGHATLYWYQQILGQGPKLLIQFQNNGVVDDSQLPKDRFSAERLKGVDSTLKIQPAKLEDSAVYLCASSSTDGTEYEQYFGPGTRLTVT.